Shown below are 29 T cell receptor beta chains from a single sample sequenced in a study of T-cell reconstitution after alpha-beta-depleted transplantation in children. A TCRbeta library incorporating unique molecular identifiers was prepared. TCRdb processed the PCR reads anew with MiXCR; each CDR3 protein has one entry. The table includes hundreds of thousands of distinct CDR3 sequences, roughly 15% detected once. Specimen: PBMCs from the stem cell graft donor, collected from the stem cell graft. The receptor source for this set is a human donor who donated a stem cell graft to a child with acute myeloid leukemia.

There are many counts of this clonotype. The rearrangement links TRBV12-3 or TRBV12-4 to TRBJ1-1; D gene uncertain. Deletions cut 1 base from V and 6 bases from J, with 9 bases between. The CDR3 totals 13 residues. Here the CDR3 DNA reads TGTGCCAGCAGTTTAGTCGTCAGCTCTGAAGCTTTCTTT. This gives the protein CASSLVVSSEAFF.

About this clonotype itself: One end of the junction fails to match germline, which may point to a read error. The chain combines TRBV5-5 with TRBJ2-5, with TRBD1 matching over 10 bases. CDR3 length: 11 residues. Germline CDR1 SGHKS, CDR2 YYEKEE (reference sequence). This chain's CDR3 is CASTRGVDRGF. CDR3 DNA: TGTGCCAGCACCAGAGGAGTGGACAGGGGGTTC.

In this sample, this clonotype turned up a few times. The chain combines TRBV12-3 or TRBV12-4 with TRBJ2-3; TRBD2 aligns across 9 bases. The CDR3 sequence is 17 residues long. Germline trimming cut 4 bases from V and 0 bases from J; bases unmatched to any gene: 8. The CDR3 reads CASSSLAGGPSTDTQYF. The CDR3 nucleotides read TGTGCCAGCAGTTCCCTGGCGGGGGGGCCCAGCACAGATACGCAGTATTTT.

This clonotype was seen a few times. The V call is TRBV30, the J call TRBJ2-1, with D perhaps assigned TRBD1 or TRBD2 (6 bases each). The V end lost 4 bases, the J end lost 6 bases, and 13 bases lay between the germline ends. This CDR3 has 13 amino acids. Looked up from germline, CDR1 is GTSNPN and CDR2 is SVGIG (reference sequence). CDR3 residues: CAWNLGGLNEQFF. The CDR3 DNA reads as TGTGCCTGGAATTTAGGGGGACTCAATGAGCAGTTCTTC.

This clonotype was counted a few times. This chain links TRBV30 with TRBJ1-5, with 7 bases aligning to TRBD1. The ends lost 4 bases at V and 0 bases at J; junction bases unmatched: 12. This CDR3 spans 17 amino acids. CDR1 and CDR2 (germline): GTSNPN, SVGIG (reference sequence). The CDR3 here is CAWIRRGTVYSNQPQHF. The CDR3 nucleotides are TGTGCCTGGATTCGGCGGGGGACAGTCTATAGCAATCAGCCCCAGCATTTT.

With regard to this clonotype: At one end the junction does not follow the germline gene, possibly because of a read error. J is TRBJ2-7 and V is TRBV14; D is unclear. This CDR3 is built from 13 residues. CDR1 SGHDN and CDR2 FVKESK come from the germline V gene. CDR3 DNA: TGTGCCTCGGCGAGAAGCGCTTCCTACGTGCAGTACTTC. Protein sequence: CASARSASYVQYF.

At least ten counts were recorded for this clonotype. This sequence joins TRBV6-5 and TRBJ2-7; 9 bases match TRBD1. After removal of 5 bases from V and 3 bases from J, the junction contained 8 bases not matched to a gene. Germline V gene sequence: CDR1 MNHEY, CDR2 SVGAGI. The CDR3 sequence is 15 residues long. CDR3 loop: CASSPTGTGHYEQYF. For the CDR3, the DNA is TGTGCCAGCAGTCCGACCGGGACAGGGCACTACGAGCAGTACTTC.

This clonotype was picked up many times. The rearrangement links TRBV20-1 to TRBJ1-6; possibly TRBD1 for D (5 bases). V lost 4 bases and J 7 bases, leaving 14 bases between the germline ends. Germline CDR1 is DFQATT and CDR2 is SNEGSKA (reference sequence). This CDR3 comprises 14 residues. CDR3 residues: CSATWDSNNSPLHF. The DNA for the CDR3 is TGCAGTGCTACCTGGGACTCTAACAATTCACCCCTCCACTTT.

The chain has TRBV5-1 and TRBJ1-5; TRBD1 is a possible D gene (5 bases). The CDR3 spans 15 residues. Germline CDR1 and CDR2: SGHRS and YFSETQ. V was shortened by 4 bases and J by 1 base, with 12 bases between the two germline ends. CDR3 sequence reads: CASSAEGTSNQPQHF. In DNA form, the CDR3 reads TGCGCCAGCAGCGCCGAAGGGACGAGCAATCAGCCCCAGCATTTT.

Only a few counts were recorded for this clonotype. The chain has TRBV20-1 and TRBJ1-6, with TRBD1 matching over 7 bases. This CDR3 is 14 amino acids long. Losses at the gene ends were 5 bases for V and 7 bases for J; bases not matched to a gene: 8. CDR1 and CDR2 from the germline V gene are DFQATT and SNEGSKA (reference sequence). The CDR3, as DNA: TGCAGTGCTGTGGGCGACAGGGACAATTCACCCCTCCACTTT. As protein: CSAVGDRDNSPLHF.

To note about this clonotype: A read error may be the cause here, since a much bigger clone is one base away. The chain employs TRBV20-1 and TRBJ2-3; possible D gene TRBD2, 5 bases. V lost 4 bases to trimming and J lost 10 bases, with 21 bases between them. Per germline, CDR1 DFQATT and CDR2 SNEGSKA (reference sequence). CDR3 length: 14 amino acids. Here the CDR3 reads CSAIVRGLVGAQYF. CDR3 DNA sequence: TGCAGTGCTATAGTGAGAGGGTTGGTTGGCGCGCAGTATTTT.

In this sample, this clonotype turned up a few times. The chain couples TRBV24-1 to TRBJ2-6; D is ambiguous. Deletions cut 2 bases from V and 4 bases from J, with 8 bases between. The CDR3 contains 15 residues. Germline V lookup: CDR1 KGHDR, CDR2 SFDVKD. The CDR3 is CATSDSLRGANVLTF. The CDR3 nucleotides read TGTGCCACCAGTGATTCACTGCGCGGGGCCAACGTCCTGACTTTC.

As concerns this clonotype: A much larger clone sits a single nucleotide away, making a read error possible. This chain uses TRBV7-6 with TRBJ1-4; D is perhaps TRBD1 (5 bases). The germline V gene has CDR1 SGHVS and CDR2 FNYEAQ. CDR3 length equals 14 residues. CDR3 nucleotides: TGTGCCATCAGCTTAGGAGGGACGGGGGAAAAACTGTTTTTT. Translating gives CAISLGGTGEKLFF.

This clonotype was observed at least ten times. The V and J genes are TRBV12-3 or TRBV12-4 and TRBJ2-5, with a tentative D call TRBD2 (5 bases). The V gene lost 5 bases and the J gene lost 4 bases, with 11 bases spanning the gap. The CDR3 totals 13 residues. CDR3 sequence: CASSPAEGETQYF. For the CDR3, the DNA is TGTGCCAGCAGTCCGGCCGAGGGAGAGACCCAGTACTTC.

This clonotype has ten or more counts. The chain links TRBV20-1 to TRBJ1-1; 7 bases agree with TRBD1. Trimming removed 2 bases from V and 8 bases from J; junction bases left unmatched: 8. The CDR3 runs 13 residues. CDR1 DFQATT and CDR2 SNEGSKA come from the germline V gene (reference sequence). The CDR3 sequence is CSARPIGTAEAFF. The DNA for the CDR3 is TGCAGTGCTAGACCCATCGGGACAGCCGAAGCTTTCTTT.

Comment on this clonotype: A single base separates this from a much larger clone, so it may be a read error. The chain couples TRBV6-2 or TRBV6-3 to TRBJ1-2; D unclear. The CDR3 spans 16 residues. The ends were cut back, 2 bases at V and 0 bases at J, with 13 bases in the middle. The germline CDR1 and CDR2 sequences are MNHEY and SVGEGT. The CDR3 protein is CASSYISEAANYGYTF. CDR3 coding DNA: TGTGCCAGCAGTTACATCAGCGAAGCTGCTAACTATGGCTACACCTTC.

This clonotype was found many times. CDR3 DNA sequence: TGTGCCACCAGCAGGGAAAGGGGGTGGTACTATGGCTACACCTTC. It is translated as CATSRERGWYYGYTF. The chain employs TRBV15 and TRBJ1-2; possible D gene TRBD1, 6 bases. Germline CDR1 is LNHNV and CDR2 is YYDKDF (reference sequence). The CDR3 consists of 15 residues. Trimming removed 3 bases from V and 3 bases from J, with 14 bases in between.

The chain joins TRBV10-3 to TRBJ1-1; TRBD1 matches at 7 bases. Germline loops: CDR1 ENHRY, CDR2 SYGVKD. The CDR3 spans 16 residues. V shed 1 base and J 6 bases; nucleotides not matched to a gene: 11. The CDR3, as DNA: TGTGCCATCAGTGAGTGGGTAGGGGGCTACCCCTCTGAAGCTTTCTTT. The encoded protein is CAISEWVGGYPSEAFF.

This clonotype was seen many times. The genes are TRBV10-3 and TRBJ2-1; 7 nucleotides align to TRBD1. Germline CDR1 reads ENHRY; CDR2 reads SYGVKD. The V segment lost 6 bases and the J segment 8 bases; nucleotides outside the gene matches: 4. The CDR3 consists of 12 residues. CDR3 in amino acids: CAIRSTGDEQFF. As DNA, the CDR3 is TGTGCCATCAGGTCCACAGGGGATGAGCAGTTCTTC.

This clonotype was found many times. The rearrangement joins TRBV5-1 to TRBJ2-3, with a possible D match to TRBD2 (7 bases). Germline V gives CDR1 SGHRS, CDR2 YFSETQ. The CDR3 contains 14 residues. Trimming cost V 5 bases and J 5 bases, with 15 bases left between them. The CDR3 sequence: CASRYNREGDTQYF. The CDR3 coding sequence is TGCGCCAGCAGATATAACAGGGAGGGAGATACGCAGTATTTT. Combining the CDR3 with reference TRBV5-1 and TRBJ2-3 gives the whole variable domain KAGVTQTPRYLIKTRGQQVTLSCSPISGHRSVSWYQQTPGQGLQFLFEYFSETQRNKGNFPGRFSGRQFSNSRSEMNVSTLELGDSALYLCASRYNREGDTQYFGPGTRLTVL.

CDR3 amino acids: CASSPPGTGITGELFF. The CDR3 DNA sequence: TGTGCCAGCAGCCCGCCTGGGACAGGGATCACCGGGGAGCTGTTTTTT. This chain connects TRBV7-1 to TRBJ2-2, with 9 bases that match TRBD1. TRBV7-1 is labeled an ORF, and its function is uncertain. The CDR3 is made up of 16 amino acids. V trimming: 5 bases; J trimming: 4 bases; junction bases outside the gene matches: 8.

This clonotype was recorded at least ten times. CDR3 residues: CSVDEMGLSSGYTF. DNA for the CDR3: TGCAGCGTTGATGAAATGGGGCTTTCGTCTGGCTACACCTTC. The V call is TRBV29-1, the J call TRBJ1-2, with TRBD1 as a possible D gene (5 bases). V dropped 3 bases and J dropped 7 bases, with 18 bases sitting between them. The CDR3 loop spans 14 amino acids. Germline lookup yields CDR1 SQVTM and CDR2 ANQGSEA.

The chain recombines TRBV7-9 with TRBJ1-1, with a weak D call TRBD1 (5 bases). Trimming pared 5 bases from V and 8 bases from J, leaving 15 bases between. The germline gives CDR1 SEHNR, CDR2 FQNEAQ (reference sequence). The CDR3 has 13 residues. For the CDR3, the DNA is TGTGCCAGCAGCCCCGTCGGGGGAGGGGAAGCTTTCTTT. Translation: CASSPVGGGEAFF.

The V and J genes are TRBV9 and TRBJ2-3; no clear D. CDR3 length: 17 residues. Germline CDR1 SGDLS, CDR2 YYNGEE. V dropped 4 bases and J dropped 2 bases, with 20 bases sitting between them. CDR3 amino acids: CASSTSDRVGPTDTQYF. The DNA of the CDR3 is TGTGCCAGCAGCACCTCCGACCGGGTAGGGCCCACAGATACGCAGTATTTT. The variable domain in full, with the rest retrieved from reference TRBV9 and TRBJ2-3, is DSGVTQTPKHLITATGQRVTLRCSPRSGDLSVYWYQQSLDQGLQFLIQYYNGEERAKGNILERFSAQQFPDLHSELNLSSLELGDSALYFCASSTSDRVGPTDTQYFGPGTRLTVL.

This clonotype appeared a few times. This chain joins TRBV13 and TRBJ2-1; unclear D gene. CDR3 length equals 14 residues. Germline CDR1 reads PRHDT; CDR2 reads FYEKMQ (reference sequence). V lost 5 bases and J lost 9, with 17 bases in between. The CDR3 loop reads CASSTLTTRSEQFF. CDR3 bases: TGTGCCAGCAGCACCCTAACCACTCGAAGTGAGCAGTTCTTC.

The sample holds many counts of this clonotype. Here the CDR3 DNA reads TGCAGCGTTGGTCAGGGCGGTTCTGAAGCTTTCTTT. This sequence encodes CSVGQGGSEAFF. The chain carries TRBV29-1 and TRBJ1-1, with D possibly TRBD1 on 5 matching bases. The germline V gene encodes CDR1 SQVTM and CDR2 ANQGSEA. Trimming took 4 bases from V and 6 from J, leaving 12 bases between them. The CDR3 extends over 12 amino acids.

This clonotype came up a few times. The rearrangement joins TRBV27 to TRBJ1-2; D gene uncertain. This CDR3 has 13 amino acids. V lost 6 bases and J 4 bases, leaving 12 bases between the germline ends. The germline V gene has CDR1 MNHEY and CDR2 SMNVEV (reference sequence). In nucleotides, the CDR3 is TGTGCCAGCAGGCAGATGTCAACCTATGGCTACACCTTC. The encoded protein is CASRQMSTYGYTF.

The count of this clonotype is one. This chain joins TRBV12-3 or TRBV12-4 and TRBJ2-7; TRBD1 matches 10 bases. The CDR3 has 14 amino acids. J was trimmed by 2 bases and V by 5 bases; bases with no gene match: 3. The CDR3 protein is CASSAGQGTYEQYF. As DNA, the CDR3 is TGTGCCAGCAGTGCGGGACAGGGGACCTACGAGCAGTACTTC.

This clonotype was counted a few times. The chain is built from TRBV7-2 and TRBJ2-7, with no clear D. Germline assignment: CDR1 SGHTA and CDR2 FQGNSA. This CDR3 spans 12 amino acids. V shed 2 bases and J shed 7 bases, with 9 bases lying between them. CDR3 protein: CASSLNPLEQYF. CDR3 in DNA: TGTGCCAGCAGCTTAAACCCTTTGGAGCAGTACTTC.